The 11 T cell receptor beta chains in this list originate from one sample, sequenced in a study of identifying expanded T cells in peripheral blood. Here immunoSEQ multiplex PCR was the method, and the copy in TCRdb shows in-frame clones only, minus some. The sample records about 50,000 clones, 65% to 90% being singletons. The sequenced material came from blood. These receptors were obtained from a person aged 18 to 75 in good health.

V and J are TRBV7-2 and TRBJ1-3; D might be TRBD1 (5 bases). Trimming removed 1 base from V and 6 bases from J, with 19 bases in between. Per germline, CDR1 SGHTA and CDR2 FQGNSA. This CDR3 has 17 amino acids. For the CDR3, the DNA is TGTGCCAGCAGCTTAGGATTGAGGGGAGTGGTAGAAAACACCATATATTTT. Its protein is CASSLGLRGVVENTIYF.

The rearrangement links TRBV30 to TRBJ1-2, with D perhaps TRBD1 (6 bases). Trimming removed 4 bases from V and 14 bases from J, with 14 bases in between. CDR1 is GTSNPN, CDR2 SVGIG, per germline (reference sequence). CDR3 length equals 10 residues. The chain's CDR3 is CAWIGGHPTF. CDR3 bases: TGTGCCTGGATTGGGGGCCACCCGACCTTC.

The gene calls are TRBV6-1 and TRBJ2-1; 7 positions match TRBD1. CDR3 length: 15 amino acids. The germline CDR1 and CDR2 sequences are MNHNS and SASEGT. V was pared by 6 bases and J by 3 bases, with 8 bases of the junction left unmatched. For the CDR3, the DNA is TGTGCCAGCAGAGCCGGTGACAGGGTCTACAATGAGCAGTTCTTC. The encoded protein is CASRAGDRVYNEQFF.

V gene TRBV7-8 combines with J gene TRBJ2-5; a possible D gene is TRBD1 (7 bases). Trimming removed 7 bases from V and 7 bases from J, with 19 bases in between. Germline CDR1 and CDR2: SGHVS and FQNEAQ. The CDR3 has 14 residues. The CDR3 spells CASTKTDRRGTQYF. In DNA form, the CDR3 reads TGTGCCAGCACTAAAACGGACAGGCGGGGGACCCAGTACTTC.

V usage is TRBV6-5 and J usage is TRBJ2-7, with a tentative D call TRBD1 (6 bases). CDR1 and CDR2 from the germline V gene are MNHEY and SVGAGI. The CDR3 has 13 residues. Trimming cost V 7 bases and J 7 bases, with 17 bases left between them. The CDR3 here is CASNQGWLGEQYF. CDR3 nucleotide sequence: TGTGCCAGCAATCAGGGGTGGTTGGGTGAGCAGTACTTC.

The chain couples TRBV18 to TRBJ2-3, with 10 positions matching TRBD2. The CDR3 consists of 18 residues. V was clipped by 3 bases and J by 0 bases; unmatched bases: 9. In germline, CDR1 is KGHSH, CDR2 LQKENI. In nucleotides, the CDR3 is TGTGCCAGCTCACCTAATATAGCGGGAGGAACTAGCACAGATACGCAGTATTTT. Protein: CASSPNIAGGTSTDTQYF.

The DNA for the CDR3 is TGCGCCAGCAGCACAGCTACCGCAGGAAATGAGCAGTTCTTC. It codes for CASSTATAGNEQFF. The genes are TRBV5-1 and TRBJ2-1; no reliable D call. The V and J ends lost 4 bases and 7 bases respectively, with 15 bases between them. Per germline, CDR1 SGHRS and CDR2 YFSETQ. This CDR3 has 14 amino acids.

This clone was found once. The CDR3 coding sequence is TGTGCCAGCACCCACTCCGACAGGGGAGGGGGAAATACGCAGTATTTT. It is translated as CASTHSDRGGGNTQYF. The gene calls are TRBV7-9 and TRBJ2-3, with D possibly being TRBD1 (8 bases). Trimming removed 7 bases from V and 7 bases from J, with 24 bases in between. The length of the CDR3 is 16 residues. In germline, CDR1 is SEHNR, CDR2 FQNEAQ (reference sequence).

This CDR3 is CASSRTGREQYF. CDR3 bases: TGTGCCAGCAGCCGGACAGGACGCGAGCAGTACTTC. The rearrangement uses TRBV28 and TRBJ2-7, with TRBD1 matching 7 bases. The CDR3 is made up of 12 amino acids. Germline lookup yields CDR1 MDHEN and CDR2 SYDVKM. V was pared by 6 bases and J by 6 bases, with 5 bases of the junction left unmatched.

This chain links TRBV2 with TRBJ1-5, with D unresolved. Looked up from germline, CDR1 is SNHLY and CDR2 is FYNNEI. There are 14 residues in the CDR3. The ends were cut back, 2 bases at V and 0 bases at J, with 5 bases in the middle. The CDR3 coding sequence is TGTGCCAGCAGTGAAACACGTAGCAATCAGCCCCAGCATTTT. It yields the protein CASSETRSNQPQHF.

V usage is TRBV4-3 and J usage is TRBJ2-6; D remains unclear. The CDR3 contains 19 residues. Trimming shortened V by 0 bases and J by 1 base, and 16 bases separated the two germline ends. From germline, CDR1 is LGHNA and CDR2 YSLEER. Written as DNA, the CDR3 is TGCGCCAGCAGCCAAGATCGGGTCATGCCGCAGTCTGGGGCCAACGTCCTGACTTTC. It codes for CASSQDRVMPQSGANVLTF.